Reported below is one T cell receptor beta chain. Its cognate antigen is unknown. CDR3 length equals 15 residues. J gave up 4 bases and V 6 bases, and 6 bases lay outside the gene matches. Germline CDR1 reads MNHEY; CDR2 reads SVGEGT. Once obtained from cultured CD4+ T cells, the DNA was sequenced using the Oncomine TCR Beta short-read assay. TCRdb reprocessed the PCR reads via MiXCR and lists one record per CDR3 protein. The sample contains approximately 20,000 distinct CDR3 sequences, 35% to 40% of which appear only once. This entry belongs to a study of vaccination and CD4 T cells after COVID-19. At the level of the study: Taking of post-vaccine samples occurred a median approximately 76 days after dose two (range 14 to 241). Stimulation of cells relied on overlapping spike peptides derived from SARS-CoV-2, HCoV-NL63, HCoV-OC43 and HCoV-229E.

This sample's treatment: approximately 10-day PBMC culture with coronavirus spike peptide pools or control peptides (ViraFEST assay). Following expansion of antigen-specific T cells with peptide pools, ViraFEST then sequenced TCRs. The clonotype originates from a human donor who had recovered from COVID-19. The source material was CD4+ T cells from blood, cultured in vitro, sampled before SARS-CoV-2 vaccination. This rearrangement joins TRBV6-2 or TRBV6-3 to TRBJ2-1; 10 positions match TRBD2. The CDR3 nucleotides are TGTGCCAGCAGCGGATCACTAGCGGGATACAATGAGCAGTTCTTC. Its translation: CASSGSLAGYNEQFF.